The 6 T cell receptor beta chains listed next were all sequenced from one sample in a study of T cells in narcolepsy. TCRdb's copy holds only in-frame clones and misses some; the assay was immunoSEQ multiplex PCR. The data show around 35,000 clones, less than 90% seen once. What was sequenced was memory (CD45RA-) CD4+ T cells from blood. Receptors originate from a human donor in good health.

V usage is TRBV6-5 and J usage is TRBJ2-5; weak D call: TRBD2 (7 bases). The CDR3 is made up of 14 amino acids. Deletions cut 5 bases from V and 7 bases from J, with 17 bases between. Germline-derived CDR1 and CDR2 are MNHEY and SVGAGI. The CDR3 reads CASSPLRGAGTQYF. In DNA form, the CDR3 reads TGTGCCAGCAGTCCCCTTCGGGGGGCCGGGACCCAGTACTTC.

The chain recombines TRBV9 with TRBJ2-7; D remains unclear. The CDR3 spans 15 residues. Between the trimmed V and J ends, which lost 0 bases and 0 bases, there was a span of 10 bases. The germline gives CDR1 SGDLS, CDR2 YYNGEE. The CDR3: CASSVGRLSSYEQYF. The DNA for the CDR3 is TGTGCCAGCAGCGTAGGACGGTTAAGCTCCTACGAGCAGTACTTC.

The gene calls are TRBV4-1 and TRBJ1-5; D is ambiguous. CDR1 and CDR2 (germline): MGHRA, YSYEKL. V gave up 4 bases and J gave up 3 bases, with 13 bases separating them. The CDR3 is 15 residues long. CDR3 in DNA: TGCGCCAGCAGCCCCCGCGCTGGATTCAATCAGCCCCAGCATTTT. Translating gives CASSPRAGFNQPQHF.

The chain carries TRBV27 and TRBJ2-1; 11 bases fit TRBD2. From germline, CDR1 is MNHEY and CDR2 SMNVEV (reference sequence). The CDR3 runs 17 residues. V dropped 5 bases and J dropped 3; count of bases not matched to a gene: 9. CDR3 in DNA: TGTGCCAGCAGTACAGCTACTAGCGGGAGATACTACAATGAGCAGTTCTTC. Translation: CASSTATSGRYYNEQFF.

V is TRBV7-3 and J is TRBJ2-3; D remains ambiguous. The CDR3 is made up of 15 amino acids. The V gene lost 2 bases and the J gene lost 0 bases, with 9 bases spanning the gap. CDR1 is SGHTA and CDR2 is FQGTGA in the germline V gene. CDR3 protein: CASSLVGSSTDTQYF. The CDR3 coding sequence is TGTGCCAGCAGCTTAGTGGGGTCTAGCACAGATACGCAGTATTTT.

This CDR3 reads CASSTSGGGTYEQYF. In DNA, the CDR3 is TGCGCCAGCAGCACCTCTGGCGGGGGTACCTACGAGCAGTACTTC. The rearrangement joins TRBV5-1 to TRBJ2-7, with 7 bases lining up with TRBD2. The ends lost 4 bases at V and 2 bases at J; junction bases unmatched: 9. In germline, CDR1 is SGHRS, CDR2 YFSETQ. The CDR3 sequence is 15 residues long.